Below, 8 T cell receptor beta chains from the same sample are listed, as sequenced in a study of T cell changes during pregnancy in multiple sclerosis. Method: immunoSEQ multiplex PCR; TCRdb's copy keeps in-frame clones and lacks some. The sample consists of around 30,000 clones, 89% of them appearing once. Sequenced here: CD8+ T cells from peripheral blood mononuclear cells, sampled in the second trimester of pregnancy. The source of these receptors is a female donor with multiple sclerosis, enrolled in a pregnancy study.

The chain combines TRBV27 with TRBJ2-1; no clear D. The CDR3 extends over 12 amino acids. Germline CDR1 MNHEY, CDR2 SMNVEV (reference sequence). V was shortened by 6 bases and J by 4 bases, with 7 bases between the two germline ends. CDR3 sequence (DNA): TGTGCCAGCAGGTTGTCTTACAATGAGCAGTTCTTC. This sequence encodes CASRLSYNEQFF.

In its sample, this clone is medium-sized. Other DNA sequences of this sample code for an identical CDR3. The CDR3 DNA reads as TGTGCCAGCAGCTACGGCCCTGAAGCTTTCTTT. The encoded protein is CASSYGPEAFF. The chain carries TRBV6-5 and TRBJ1-1; D is uncertain. The CDR3 is 11 amino acids. Germline CDR1 MNHEY, CDR2 SVGAGI. V was trimmed by 6 bases and J by 6 bases, leaving 8 bases between them.

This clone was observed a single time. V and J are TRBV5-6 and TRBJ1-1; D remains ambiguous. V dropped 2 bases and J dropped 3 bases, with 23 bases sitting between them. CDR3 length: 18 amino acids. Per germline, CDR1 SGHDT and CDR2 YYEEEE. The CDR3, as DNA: TGTGCCAGCAGCTTATTGGCGGCTCAAGATATCGGGGACACTGAAGCTTTCTTT. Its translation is CASSLLAAQDIGDTEAFF.

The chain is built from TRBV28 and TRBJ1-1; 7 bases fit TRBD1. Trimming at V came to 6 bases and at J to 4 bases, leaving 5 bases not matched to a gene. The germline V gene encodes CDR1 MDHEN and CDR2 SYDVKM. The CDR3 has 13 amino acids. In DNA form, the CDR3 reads TGTGCCAGCAGGAGACAGGGTTCCACTGAAGCTTTCTTT. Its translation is CASRRQGSTEAFF.

In DNA form, the CDR3 reads TGTGCCAGCAGCTTAGCGGGCAGATCGAACACTGAAGCTTTCTTT. Amino acid sequence: CASSLAGRSNTEAFF. The gene calls are TRBV7-9 and TRBJ1-1; D is uncertain. CDR3 length: 15 residues. Trimming left V 0 bases short and J 1 base short, with 9 bases between. CDR1 and CDR2 (germline): SEHNR, FQNEAQ (reference sequence).

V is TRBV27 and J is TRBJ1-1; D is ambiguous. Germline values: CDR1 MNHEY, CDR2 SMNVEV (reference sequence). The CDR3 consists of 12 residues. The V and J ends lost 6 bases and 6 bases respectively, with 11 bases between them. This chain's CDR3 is CASSTGIAEAFF. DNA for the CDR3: TGTGCCAGCAGCACGGGGATCGCTGAAGCTTTCTTT.

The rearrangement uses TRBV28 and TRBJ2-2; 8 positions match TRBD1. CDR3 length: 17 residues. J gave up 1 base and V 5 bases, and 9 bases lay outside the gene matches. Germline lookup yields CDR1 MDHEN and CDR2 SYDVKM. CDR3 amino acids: CASSTLPGQENTGELFF. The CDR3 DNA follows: TGTGCCAGCAGTACTCTTCCGGGACAGGAGAACACCGGGGAGCTGTTTTTT.

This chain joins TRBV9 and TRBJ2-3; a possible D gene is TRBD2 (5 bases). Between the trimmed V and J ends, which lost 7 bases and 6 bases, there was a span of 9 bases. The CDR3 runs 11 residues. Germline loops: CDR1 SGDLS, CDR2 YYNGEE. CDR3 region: CASGERDTQYF. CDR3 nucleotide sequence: TGTGCCAGCGGGGAGAGGGATACGCAGTATTTT.